These 17 T cell receptor beta chains originate from one sample sequenced in a study of response to subunit inactivated influenza vaccine. TCRdb passed the RT-PCR reads through MiXCR, listing each CDR3 protein once. The sample yields 550,000 to 600,000 distinct CDR3 sequences, roughly 12% seen once. Sequences were derived from PBMCs from blood, sampled on the day of vaccination. The receptors originated from a man aged 50 to 59 who received an inactivated influenza vaccine.

This clonotype showed up many times. The rearrangement joins TRBV11-2 to TRBJ2-2, with D uncertain. The CDR3 runs to 14 residues. V lost 2 bases, J lost 5 bases, and 9 bases lay in between. In germline, CDR1 is SGHAT, CDR2 FQNNGV. The CDR3 spells CASSLSSGTGELFF. The CDR3 DNA follows: TGTGCCAGCAGCTTAAGTTCCGGGACCGGGGAGCTGTTTTTT.

The sample holds a few counts of this clonotype. The chain links TRBV7-9 to TRBJ2-1; 9 bases fit TRBD2. CDR3 size: 17 residues. Germline assignment: CDR1 SEHNR and CDR2 FQNEAQ (reference sequence). V lost 4 bases, J lost 2 bases, and 9 bases stayed unmatched. The CDR3 DNA sequence: TGTGCCAGCAGCTCGCTGCGACTAGCGGCCGCCTACAATGAGCAGTTCTTC. It is translated as CASSSLRLAAAYNEQFF.

DNA for the CDR3: TGCGCCAGCAGAAATTACAGGGGACCTAATTCACCCCTCCACTTT. This translates into CASRNYRGPNSPLHF. The chain couples TRBV5-1 to TRBJ1-6; TRBD1 matches 7 bases. J lost 6 bases, V lost 5 bases, and 8 bases had no gene match. In germline, CDR1 is SGHRS, CDR2 YFSETQ. The CDR3 is 15 amino acids.

This clonotype appeared many times. This sequence joins TRBV7-2 and TRBJ2-3, with TRBD2 matching 10 bases. The CDR3 has 17 residues. Unmatched junction bases numbered 9, after V lost 2 bases and J lost 4 bases. Germline V gene data show CDR1 as SGHTA and CDR2 as FQGNSA. CDR3 bases: TGTGCCAGCAGCTTAACGAAGCGGGGGGGCCGCCCAGATACGCAGTATTTT. This sequence encodes CASSLTKRGGRPDTQYF.

The chain employs TRBV28 and TRBJ2-7, with 9 bases that match TRBD2. CDR1 and CDR2 from the germline V gene are MDHEN and SYDVKM. The V segment lost 8 bases and the J segment 4 bases; nucleotides outside the gene matches: 12. The CDR3 spans 15 residues. For the CDR3, the DNA is TGTGCCAGCCTCCCGAGACTAGCGGTCCGTTACGAGCAGTACTTC. This codes for CASLPRLAVRYEQYF.

The sample holds a few counts of this clonotype. The gene calls are TRBV4-2 and TRBJ2-1; possibly TRBD1 or TRBD2 for D (5 bases each). Trimming pared 3 bases from V and 7 bases from J, leaving 13 bases between. Germline assignment: CDR1 LGHNA and CDR2 YNFKEQ. This CDR3 spans 14 amino acids. The CDR3 nucleotides are TGTGCCAGCAGCCACAATACGAGGGGTAATGAGCAGTTCTTC. As protein: CASSHNTRGNEQFF.

The rearrangement links TRBV7-9 to TRBJ2-7; 11 bases match TRBD2. CDR3 length equals 15 residues. In germline, CDR1 is SEHNR, CDR2 FQNEAQ (reference sequence). After removal of 5 bases from V and 4 bases from J, the junction contained 7 bases not matched to a gene. This chain's CDR3 is CASSHRLAGRYEQYF. In DNA, the CDR3 is TGTGCCAGCAGCCATAGACTAGCGGGACGTTACGAGCAGTACTTC.

This clonotype was observed a few times. CDR3 sequence (DNA): TGTGCCAGCAGCTTTAGTCCGATCCGGGACAGGAGGGTAGTGTGGCACGAGCAGTACTTC. This gives the protein CASSFSPIRDRRVVWHEQYF. This rearrangement joins TRBV11-2 to TRBJ2-7; 8 bases agree with TRBD1. Losses at the gene ends were 3 bases for V and 5 bases for J; bases not matched to a gene: 24. CDR3 length: 20 amino acids. Per the germline V gene, CDR1 is SGHAT and CDR2 is FQNNGV.

The chain has TRBV2 and TRBJ1-2; D gene unclear. V lost 8 bases and J 6 bases, leaving 13 bases between the germline ends. This CDR3 has 12 residues. The germline gives CDR1 SNHLY, CDR2 FYNNEI. The CDR3 DNA reads TGTGCCAGCGGGGTTTCGAAGAATGGCTACACCTTC. It specifies CASGVSKNGYTF.

This clonotype was observed many times. The gene calls are TRBV19 and TRBJ2-1; D ambiguous. The ends were cut back, 4 bases at V and 0 bases at J, with 10 bases in the middle. The CDR3 loop spans 15 amino acids. Germline values: CDR1 LNHDA, CDR2 SQIVND (reference sequence). CDR3 sequence: CASSSSISSYNEQFF. CDR3 DNA sequence: TGTGCCAGTAGTAGCTCCATAAGCTCCTACAATGAGCAGTTCTTC.

This clonotype came up many times. The V call is TRBV4-1, the J call TRBJ2-2; TRBD1 might be the D (5 bases). V shed 2 bases and J shed 1 base, with 5 bases lying between them. The CDR3 is made up of 14 amino acids. Germline V gene lookup returns CDR1 MGHRA and CDR2 YSYEKL. DNA of the CDR3: TGCGCCAGCAGCCAACAGGGGAACACCGGGGAGCTGTTTTTT. As protein: CASSQQGNTGELFF.

This clonotype was counted a few times. J is TRBJ2-5 and V is TRBV20-1; weak D call: TRBD1 (6 bases). CDR1 is DFQATT and CDR2 is SNEGSKA in the germline V gene (reference sequence). This CDR3 comprises 15 residues. The V end was cut by 4 bases, the J end by 0 bases, with 15 bases between. CDR3 DNA: TGCAGTGCTATCCGGGACACTCAGTACCAAGAGACCCAGTACTTC. Translated: CSAIRDTQYQETQYF.

The sample holds many counts of this clonotype. The rearrangement links TRBV5-5 to TRBJ1-6; TRBD1 agrees at 7 bases. Germline trimming cut 5 bases from V and 7 bases from J; bases unmatched to any gene: 12. The CDR3 runs to 16 residues. Germline CDR1 reads SGHKS; CDR2 reads YYEKEE (reference sequence). CDR3 nucleotides: TGTGCCAGCAGGTCCAGTTCACAGGGGTACAATTCACCCCTCCACTTT. As protein: CASRSSSQGYNSPLHF.

In its sample, this clonotype was seen many times. This chain uses TRBV5-5 with TRBJ2-2, with a possible D match to TRBD1 (6 bases). Germline lookup yields CDR1 SGHKS and CDR2 YYEKEE (reference sequence). Trimming stripped 3 bases from V and 3 bases from J, with 12 bases between. The CDR3 spans 15 residues. The chain's CDR3 is CASSSRDTYTGELFF. CDR3 in DNA: TGTGCCAGCAGCTCCCGGGACACATACACCGGGGAGCTGTTTTTT.

This clonotype appeared many times. This chain connects TRBV7-9 to TRBJ2-3, with 9 bases matching TRBD1. Trimming removed 4 bases from V and 1 base from J; junction bases left unmatched: 6. This CDR3 is 16 amino acids long. The germline V gene has CDR1 SEHNR and CDR2 FQNEAQ (reference sequence). CDR3 protein: CASSSTGGWGTDTQYF. In DNA form, the CDR3 reads TGTGCCAGCAGCTCTACAGGGGGCTGGGGCACAGATACGCAGTATTTT.

There are a few counts of this clonotype. The gene calls are TRBV7-2 and TRBJ2-2, with 7 bases fitting TRBD1. The CDR3 covers 16 residues. J was trimmed by 0 bases and V by 5 bases; bases with no gene match: 6. CDR1 is SGHTA, CDR2 FQGNSA, per germline. The CDR3 reads CASSRTGPANTGELFF. The CDR3 nucleotides read TGTGCCAGCAGCCGGACAGGACCCGCGAACACCGGGGAGCTGTTTTTT. Using reference TRBV7-2 and TRBJ2-2 for the parts outside the CDR3, the full variable domain is GAGVSQSPSNKVTEKGKDVELRCDPISGHTALYWYRQSLGQGLEFLIYFQGNSAPDKSGLPSDRFSAERTGGSVSTLTIQRTQQEDSAVYLCASSRTGPANTGELFFGEGSRLTVL.

The chain links TRBV4-3 to TRBJ2-1, with 10 nucleotides matching TRBD2. The trim removed 0 bases at V and 2 bases at J, leaving 7 bases unmatched. Germline values: CDR1 LGHNA, CDR2 YSLEER. The CDR3 contains 18 residues. This CDR3 is CASSQDLSAGGPYNEQFF. CDR3 DNA: TGCGCCAGCAGCCAAGATCTCTCAGCGGGGGGGCCCTACAATGAGCAGTTCTTC.